Here is one T cell receptor (beta chain) with its context. The sample originates from a study of blood T cell repertoires in COVID-19. Across the study: COVID-19 samples, acute and convalescent, were from the United States, Italy and Spain. Sources were T cells, B-cell-depleted T cells, or PBMCs; the material itself was cDNA or gDNA.

This CDR3 spans 13 amino acids. CDR1 and CDR2 from the germline V gene are MRHNA and SNTAGT. Trimming took 2 bases from V and 2 from J, leaving 6 bases between them. Original data processing: Researchers report that nucleated cell counts were estimated from reference gene primer amplification. Measured with immunoSEQ multiplex PCR; TCRdb has only the in-frame clones, and not every one. The DNA gave D and trimming, while V, J and clone size come from that table. This sample has around 300,000 clones; approximately 88% occur once, and the top ten carry under 2.5%. This chain links TRBV6-4 with TRBJ1-1; D is unresolved. The sequenced material came from peripheral blood. The source of this sequence is a man aged 45-60 years with acute or convalescent COVID-19. CDR3 residues: CASSDEANTEAFF. CDR3 sequence (DNA): TGTGCCAGCAGTGACGAGGCCAACACTGAAGCTTTCTTT.